Listed below are T cell receptor beta chains from one sample, sequenced in a study of blood T cell repertoires in COVID-19. Measured with immunoSEQ multiplex PCR; TCRdb has only the in-frame clones, and not every one. The sample has approximately 140,000 clones; about nine tenths are singletons. The sequenced sample was peripheral blood. These receptors were collected from a human donor with COVID-19, enrolled during active disease. The donor label of this sample is uncertain. Each CDR3 is given with its conserved first and last residue. D genes are given only for firm matches. Clone size is stated in some rows and not others, as once, few, many or a class when expanded.

j_gene	d_gene	abundance	v_gene	CDR3aa	CDR3nt
TRBJ1-1	TRBD1	NA	TRBV27	CASARDRGTEAFF	TGTGCCAGCGCCCGGGACAGGGGCACTGAAGCTTTCTTT
TRBJ2-1	TRBD1	NA	TRBV5-1	CASSPEGTGGVDGSYNEQFF	TGCGCCAGCAGCCCGGAGGGGACAGGGGGCGTGGATGGCTCCTACAATGAGCAGTTCTTC
TRBJ1-6	TRBD1	NA	TRBV7-9	CASSLEGQGLSPLHF	TGTGCCAGCAGCTTAGAGGGACAGGGACTTTCACCCCTCCACTTT
TRBJ1-6	NA	NA	TRBV6-5	CASTIASDSPLHF	TGTGCCAGCACCATAGCCTCAGATTCACCCCTCCACTTT
TRBJ2-7	NA	NA	TRBV19	CASSMFGETGEQYF	TGTGCCAGTAGTATGTTCGGCGAAACAGGCGAGCAGTACTTC
TRBJ2-7	NA	NA	TRBV18	CASSSRSSYEQYF	TGTGCCAGCTCATCAAGGAGCTCCTACGAGCAGTACTTC
TRBJ2-2	TRBD1	NA	TRBV6-1	CASSEGRDSAGELFF	TGTGCCAGCAGTGAAGGCAGGGACAGCGCCGGGGAGCTGTTTTTT
TRBJ1-4	NA	once	TRBV5-6	CASSLQGEKLFF	TGTGCCAGCAGCTTGCAGGGGGAAAAACTGTTTTTT
TRBJ2-1	NA	NA	TRBV21-1	CASSVEGVSEEQFF	TGTGCCAGCAGTGTGGAGGGCGTATCGGAAGAGCAGTTCTTC
TRBJ2-5	TRBD2	NA	TRBV10-3	CASSGTSVEETQYF	TGTGCCAGTAGCGGGACTAGCGTGGAAGAGACCCAGTACTTC
TRBJ1-4	NA	NA	TRBV15	CATSRDRVGTNEKLFF	TGTGCCACCAGCAGAGACAGGGTCGGGACTAATGAAAAACTGTTTTTT
TRBJ2-3	TRBD2	NA	TRBV12-3/TRBV12-4	CAVAGDSTDTQYF	TGTGCCGTAGCGGGGGACAGCACAGATACGCAGTATTTT
TRBJ1-3	NA	NA	TRBV15	CATRPDSGNTIYF	TGTGCCACCAGGCCAGACTCTGGAAACACCATATATTTT
TRBJ2-2	NA	NA	TRBV2	CASSEQTGELFF	TGTGCCAGCAGTGAACAAACCGGGGAGCTGTTTTTT
TRBJ1-4	TRBD1	few	TRBV12-3/TRBV12-4	CASGDRRNEKLFF	TGTGCCAGCGGGGACAGACGAAATGAAAAACTGTTTTTT
TRBJ2-5	TRBD2	NA	TRBV19	CASSIIAGGPETQYF	TGTGCCAGTAGTATCATAGCGGGGGGGCCGGAGACCCAGTACTTC
TRBJ2-7	TRBD1	NA	TRBV6-5	CASSRPGTGGDEQYF	TGTGCCAGCAGCCGTCCCGGGACAGGGGGCGACGAGCAGTACTTC
TRBJ2-1	NA	NA	TRBV6-5	CASKSDWSYNEQFF	TGTGCCAGCAAATCGGACTGGTCCTACAATGAGCAGTTCTTC
TRBJ1-1	NA	NA	TRBV7-2	CASSSGQNTEAFF	TGTGCCAGCAGCTCGGGACAGAACACTGAAGCTTTCTTT
TRBJ1-2	TRBD1	NA	TRBV27	CASKGQSDGYTF	TGTGCCAGCAAGGGACAGTCGGATGGCTACACCTTC
TRBJ2-3	NA	NA	TRBV28	CASSLSERGKDTQYF	TGTGCCAGCAGTTTATCCGAAAGGGGCAAGGATACGCAGTATTTT
TRBJ1-3	NA	few	TRBV6-5	CASSHDGTGNTIYF	TGTGCCAGCAGCCACGACGGGACTGGAAACACCATATATTTT
TRBJ2-5	NA	once	TRBV19	CASSIDLRQGQETQYF	TGTGCCAGTAGTATAGATCTGAGGCAGGGACAAGAGACCCAGTACTTC
TRBJ1-6	TRBD1	NA	TRBV6-5	CASSETGNVNSPLHF	TGTGCCAGCAGCGAGACAGGGAATGTAAATTCACCCCTCCACTTT
TRBJ2-1	TRBD1	NA	TRBV27	CASSLLPGQGNNEQFF	TGTGCCAGCAGTCTACTTCCCGGACAGGGGAACAATGAGCAGTTCTTC
TRBJ2-2	NA	NA	TRBV4-1	CASSQDRVRELDTGELFF	TGCGCCAGCAGCCAAGATCGGGTACGGGAGCTCGACACCGGGGAGCTGTTTTTT
TRBJ1-4	TRBD1	NA	TRBV6-5	CASRSQGAGEKLFF	TGTGCCAGCAGATCCCAGGGGGCAGGTGAAAAACTGTTTTTT
TRBJ2-1	TRBD1	NA	TRBV18	CASSQGQANEQFF	TGTGCCAGCTCACAAGGACAGGCAAATGAGCAGTTCTTC
TRBJ2-3	NA	NA	TRBV19	CASSIDRDTFTQYF	TGTGCCAGTAGTATTGACCGGGACACTTTTACGCAGTATTTT
TRBJ2-7	TRBD2	NA	TRBV6-5	CASSYVAGGEYEQYF	TGTGCCAGCAGTTACGTGGCGGGGGGGGAATACGAGCAGTACTTC
TRBJ1-1	TRBD1	NA	TRBV3-1/TRBV3-2	CASSVRRGRTEAFF	TGTGCCAGCAGCGTCCGGAGGGGGCGTACTGAAGCTTTCTTT
TRBJ2-3	NA	NA	TRBV7-6	CASSEAGFATDTQYF	TGTGCCAGCAGCGAAGCGGGCTTCGCCACAGATACGCAGTATTTT
TRBJ2-2	NA	NA	TRBV5-1	CASQKNTGELFF	TGCGCCAGCCAGAAGAACACCGGGGAGCTGTTTTTT
TRBJ1-5	NA	few	TRBV6-2/TRBV6-3	CASSNGTSTQPQHF	TGTGCCAGCAGTAACGGGACATCGACTCAGCCCCAGCATTTT
TRBJ1-2	NA	NA	TRBV5-1	CASSLDGGGYGYTF	TGCGCCAGCAGCTTAGACGGAGGCGGCTATGGCTACACCTTC
TRBJ2-3	NA	once	TRBV5-1	CASSLAVRQSTDTQYF	TGCGCCAGCAGCTTGGCCGTCAGGCAGAGCACAGATACGCAGTATTTT
TRBJ1-1	TRBD1	NA	TRBV2	CASSVGQGLMNTEAFF	TGTGCCAGCAGTGTGGGACAGGGACTTATGAACACTGAAGCTTTCTTT
TRBJ1-4	NA	NA	TRBV5-1	CASSLMPATNEKLFF	TGCGCCAGCAGCTTGATGCCGGCAACTAATGAAAAACTGTTTTTT
TRBJ1-1	NA	NA	TRBV5-6	CASSLQGVDTEAFF	TGTGCCAGCAGCTTACAGGGCGTCGACACTGAAGCTTTCTTT
TRBJ1-2	NA	NA	TRBV6-1	CASSELAGDYGYTF	TGTGCCAGCAGTGAATTGGCAGGGGACTATGGCTACACCTTC
TRBJ1-3	NA	NA	TRBV4-1	CASSQEYGKGGNTIYF	TGCGCCAGCAGCCAAGAATACGGAAAGGGGGGAAACACCATATATTTT
TRBJ1-6	NA	NA	TRBV5-1	CASSLGQGFSPLHF	TGCGCCAGCAGCTTGGGTCAGGGTTTTTCACCCCTCCACTTT
TRBJ1-4	TRBD1	NA	TRBV5-1	CASSLDRGVEKLFF	TGCGCCAGCAGCTTGGACAGGGGGGTTGAAAAACTGTTTTTT
TRBJ2-1	TRBD1	NA	TRBV3-1/TRBV3-2	CASSQGQGLAQFF	TGTGCCAGCAGCCAAGGACAGGGGTTAGCGCAGTTCTTC
TRBJ2-3	TRBD1	NA	TRBV19	CASSGLQGDTQYF	TGTGCCAGTAGTGGTTTACAGGGGGATACGCAGTATTTT
TRBJ1-3	NA	once	TRBV7-9	CASSSPYTRPGNTIYF	TGTGCCAGCAGCTCACCATACACGAGGCCTGGAAACACCATATATTTT
TRBJ2-7	NA	many	TRBV5-1	CASSPRGSYEQYF	TGCGCCAGCAGCCCCCGAGGGTCCTACGAGCAGTACTTC
TRBJ2-3	NA	many	TRBV18	CASSPDISQDTQYF	TGTGCCAGCTCACCAGACATATCTCAAGATACGCAGTATTTT
TRBJ1-1	NA	NA	TRBV5-1	CASSPDRPTEAFF	TGCGCCAGCAGCCCCGACAGGCCCACTGAAGCTTTCTTT
TRBJ1-4	TRBD1	NA	TRBV7-9	CASSSPGQTFKKLFF	TGTGCCAGCAGTTCCCCGGGACAGACGTTTAAAAAACTGTTTTTT
TRBJ2-3	TRBD2	NA	TRBV5-1	CASSGASGGTDTQYF	TGCGCCAGCAGCGGGGCTAGCGGGGGCACAGATACGCAGTATTTT
TRBJ2-7	TRBD1	NA	TRBV10-1	CASSLGQGAENEQYF	TGCGCCAGCAGTCTGGGACAGGGGGCAGAGAACGAGCAGTACTTC
TRBJ2-5	NA	NA	TRBV15	CATSRVYQRPQETQYF	TGTGCCACCAGCAGAGTCTATCAGCGGCCCCAAGAGACCCAGTACTTC
TRBJ2-2	NA	NA	TRBV9	CASSSGLNTGELFF	TGTGCCAGCAGCTCGGGACTGAACACCGGGGAGCTGTTTTTT
TRBJ1-1	NA	few	TRBV19	CASSIGRETEAFF	TGTGCCAGTAGTATAGGGAGGGAGACTGAAGCTTTCTTT